One sample yielded the 27 T cell receptor beta chains listed below, sequenced in a study of blood T cell repertoires in COVID-19. Clones were read by immunoSEQ multiplex PCR, and TCRdb kept only the in-frame ones, dropping some. The sample yields fewer than 500,000 clones, about four fifths seen once. Material for sequencing was peripheral blood. The receptors were gathered from a human donor with acute or convalescent COVID-19. The donor label of this sample is uncertain.

This chain uses TRBV20-1 with TRBJ2-5, with 8 bases aligning to TRBD2. In germline, CDR1 is DFQATT, CDR2 SNEGSKA (reference sequence). J gave up 0 bases and V 3 bases, and 3 bases lay outside the gene matches. The CDR3 has 14 residues. The CDR3 region is CSASSSGYQETQYF. CDR3 DNA: TGCAGTGCTAGTTCTAGCGGGTACCAAGAGACCCAGTACTTC.

This rearrangement joins TRBV6-5 to TRBJ1-1, with TRBD1 matching 9 bases. This CDR3 comprises 15 residues. V was clipped by 5 bases and J by 5 bases; unmatched bases: 9. Per the germline V gene, CDR1 is MNHEY and CDR2 is SVGAGI. CDR3 nucleotides: TGTGCCAGCAGTCTTCAGGGACAGGGAAGTACTGAAGCTTTCTTT. Translated, it gives CASSLQGQGSTEAFF.

This rearrangement joins TRBV29-1 to TRBJ2-3; TRBD1 matches at 9 bases. This CDR3 is built from 13 residues. The germline CDR1 and CDR2 sequences are SQVTM and ANQGSEA. V dropped 4 bases and J dropped 2; count of bases not matched to a gene: 1. DNA of the CDR3: TGCAGCGTTGGGGACAGGGCCACAGATACGCAGTATTTT. Protein: CSVGDRATDTQYF.

The genes are TRBV7-9 and TRBJ1-1; TRBD1 aligns across 8 bases. The CDR3 has 15 residues. Germline trimming cut 6 bases from V and 4 bases from J; bases unmatched to any gene: 10. Germline CDR1 SEHNR, CDR2 FQNEAQ (reference sequence). CDR3 amino acids: CASRQSQGAATEAFF. For the CDR3, the DNA is TGTGCCAGCAGACAATCCCAGGGGGCGGCCACTGAAGCTTTCTTT.

V is TRBV6-1 and J is TRBJ1-4; a possible D gene is TRBD1 (5 bases). Trimming took 0 bases from V and 8 from J, leaving 13 bases between them. Germline CDR1 reads MNHNS; CDR2 reads SASEGT. The CDR3 runs 15 residues. The CDR3 is CASSEAGHKYEKLFF. In nucleotides, the CDR3 is TGTGCCAGCAGTGAAGCAGGACACAAGTACGAAAAACTGTTTTTT.

CDR3 in DNA: TGTGCCAGCTCATGGGGACAGGGCTACAATCAGCCCCAGCATTTT. Its translation is CASSWGQGYNQPQHF. The chain uses TRBV18 and TRBJ1-5; 9 nucleotides align to TRBD1. Germline trimming cut 5 bases from V and 3 bases from J; bases unmatched to any gene: 5. Per the germline V gene, CDR1 is KGHSH and CDR2 is LQKENI. The CDR3 is 15 amino acids.

The chain employs TRBV6-5 and TRBJ1-2; D not resolved. V lost 6 bases to trimming and J lost 0 bases, with 8 bases between them. The CDR3 has 13 residues. Per the germline V gene, CDR1 is MNHEY and CDR2 is SVGAGI. The DNA for the CDR3 is TGTGCCAGCAGCTTATTAGCTAACTATGGCTACACCTTC. This codes for CASSLLANYGYTF.

V usage is TRBV10-3 and J usage is TRBJ2-1; 8 bases are shared with TRBD2. V was pared by 5 bases and J by 4 bases, with 7 bases of the junction left unmatched. This CDR3 has 15 residues. CDR1 is ENHRY, CDR2 SYGVKD, per germline. The CDR3 region has the DNA TGTGCCATCAGTTCGGGGGGGACACAATACAATGAGCAGTTCTTC. Protein product: CAISSGGTQYNEQFF.

The chain couples TRBV3-1 (or the pseudogene TRBV3-2) to TRBJ2-5, with 14 bases that match TRBD2. With V trimmed by 4 bases and J by 6 bases, 4 bases remained unmatched. The germline V gene has CDR1 LGHDT and CDR2 YNNKEL (reference sequence). The CDR3 extends over 15 amino acids. The DNA of the CDR3 is TGTGCCAGCAGCCTGGGACTAGCGGGAGTAAAGACCCAGTACTTC. It translates to CASSLGLAGVKTQYF.

V is TRBV19 and J is TRBJ1-1; 9 positions match TRBD1. The CDR3 is 14 amino acids. The germline gives CDR1 LNHDA, CDR2 SQIVND (reference sequence). Germline trimming cut 9 bases from V and 0 bases from J; bases unmatched to any gene: 5. CDR3 DNA: TGTGCCAGCAGGACAGGGGATATGAACACTGAAGCTTTCTTT. This gives the protein CASRTGDMNTEAFF.

This chain links TRBV5-5 with TRBJ2-1; no firm D call. CDR1 and CDR2 (germline): SGHKS, YYEKEE (reference sequence). Trimming shortened V by 0 bases and J by 5 bases, and 6 bases separated the two germline ends. This CDR3 is 13 amino acids long. The DNA of the CDR3 is TGTGCCAGCAGCTTGGGCTACCACAATGAGCAGTTCTTC. Protein product: CASSLGYHNEQFF.

The rearrangement uses TRBV7-9 and TRBJ1-4, with TRBD1 matching over 9 bases. The CDR3 contains 17 residues. The ends lost 1 base at V and 3 bases at J; junction bases unmatched: 6. Germline V CDR1 and CDR2: SEHNR, FQNEAQ (reference sequence). This CDR3 reads CASSLGTGEAANEKLFF. The CDR3 DNA is TGTGCCAGCAGCTTAGGGACAGGGGAAGCGGCTAATGAAAAACTGTTTTTT. Full variable domain (remainder filled in from reference TRBV7-9 and TRBJ1-4): DTGVSQNPRHKITKRGQNVTFRCDPISEHNRLYWYRQTLGQGPEFLTYFQNEAQLEKSRLLSDRFSAERPKGSFSTLEIQRTEQGDSAMYLCASSLGTGEAANEKLFFGSGTQLSVL.

The chain has TRBV28 and TRBJ1-2; 8 bases are a match to TRBD1. This CDR3 region has 15 residues. CDR1 MDHEN and CDR2 SYDVKM come from the germline V gene. The V and J ends lost 3 bases and 7 bases, in that order; junction bases with no gene match: 10. The DNA of the CDR3 is TGTGCCAGCAGTTTCTGGAGACAGGGGTTGGCTGGCTACACCTTC. Translating it yields CASSFWRQGLAGYTF.

The chain employs TRBV28 and TRBJ1-4; 10 nucleotides align to TRBD1. V lost 3 bases to trimming and J lost 7 bases; unmatched junction nucleotides: 5. The CDR3 has 15 amino acids. The germline gives CDR1 MDHEN, CDR2 SYDVKM. In nucleotides, the CDR3 is TGTGCCAGCAGTTTCCTGGACAGGGGGAGTGAAAAACTGTTTTTT. It yields the protein CASSFLDRGSEKLFF.

The chain links TRBV5-4 to TRBJ2-2; D not certain. Germline V lookup: CDR1 SGHNT, CDR2 YYREEE (reference sequence). Trimming pared 3 bases from V and 5 bases from J, leaving 11 bases between. CDR3 length: 14 amino acids. Here the CDR3 reads CASSSTTLTGELFF. In nucleotides, the CDR3 is TGTGCCAGCAGCTCGACAACCTTAACCGGGGAGCTGTTTTTT.

The V gene is TRBV2, the J gene TRBJ2-2, with a possible D match to TRBD1 (5 bases). Germline lookup yields CDR1 SNHLY and CDR2 FYNNEI. V lost 4 bases and J lost 7, with 10 bases in between. CDR3 length equals 13 residues. The CDR3 coding sequence is TGTGCCAGCAGTGCTCAGGGAAACGGGGAGCTGTTTTTT. Protein product: CASSAQGNGELFF.

The V and J genes are TRBV5-4 and TRBJ1-1, with no clear D. CDR1 is SGHNT, CDR2 YYREEE, per germline (reference sequence). V lost 4 bases and J lost 0, with 13 bases in between. CDR3 length: 15 amino acids. CDR3 region: CASSPAAGMNTEAFF. The CDR3 DNA reads TGTGCCAGCAGCCCGGCGGCGGGCATGAACACTGAAGCTTTCTTT.

This clone came up a few times. The CDR3 loop reads CASSLRGSNTEAFF. CDR3 nucleotides: TGTGCCAGCAGCCTAAGGGGCTCGAACACTGAAGCTTTCTTT. This rearrangement joins TRBV3-1 (or the pseudogene TRBV3-2) to TRBJ1-1, with a possible D match to TRBD1 (5 bases). This CDR3 has 14 amino acids. The V end was cut by 4 bases, the J end by 1 base, with 10 bases between. CDR1 is LGHDT, CDR2 YNNKEL, per germline (reference sequence).

This clone has just a few counts. J is TRBJ2-1 and V is TRBV2; 8 bases are a match to TRBD2. The trim removed 6 bases at V and 5 bases at J, leaving 12 bases unmatched. Germline V CDR1 and CDR2: SNHLY, FYNNEI. The CDR3 consists of 16 residues. This CDR3 is CASRIEETSVNNEQFF. Written as DNA, the CDR3 is TGTGCCAGCAGGATAGAGGAGACTAGCGTCAACAATGAGCAGTTCTTC.

A single count supports this clone. The chain joins TRBV3-1 (or the pseudogene TRBV3-2) to TRBJ1-1; possible D gene TRBD1, 5 bases. Trimming removed 2 bases from V and 10 bases from J, with 11 bases in between. Germline V gene data show CDR1 as LGHDT and CDR2 as YNNKEL (reference sequence). This CDR3 is 12 amino acids long. The CDR3 DNA reads as TGTGCCAGCAGCCAACCCCGAAGGGGAGCTTTCTTT. Amino acids: CASSQPRRGAFF.

V is TRBV6-5 and J is TRBJ2-2; 7 bases are shared with TRBD2. CDR1 is MNHEY and CDR2 is SVGAGI in the germline V gene. The CDR3 contains 15 residues. The junction had 5 bases not matched to a gene; V was cut back by 6 bases and J by 1 base. The CDR3 is CASSRLAQNTGELFF. The CDR3 region has the DNA TGTGCCAGCAGCCGACTAGCCCAGAACACCGGGGAGCTGTTTTTT.

The chain employs TRBV3-1 (or the pseudogene TRBV3-2) and TRBJ2-3, with 7 positions matching TRBD1. The germline V gene has CDR1 LGHDT and CDR2 YNNKEL (reference sequence). The CDR3 runs 14 residues. V trimming: 7 bases; J trimming: 1 base; junction bases outside the gene matches: 5. Here the CDR3 DNA reads TGTGCCAGCACAAAGGGGGCTGGCACAGATACGCAGTATTTT. Protein product: CASTKGAGTDTQYF.

This clone came up once. The chain uses TRBV6-5 and TRBJ2-1, with TRBD2 matching over 11 bases. Germline V gene data show CDR1 as MNHEY and CDR2 as SVGAGI. The CDR3 is 15 residues long. V shed 5 bases, J shed 5 bases, and the junction held 5 bases outside the gene matches. The CDR3 DNA follows: TGTGCCAGCAGTACCGGGACTAGCGGAAACAATGAGCAGTTCTTC. Translated, it gives CASSTGTSGNNEQFF.

This chain connects TRBV6-5 to TRBJ2-5; 7 nucleotides agree with TRBD2. The CDR3 is made up of 14 amino acids. Germline V lookup: CDR1 MNHEY, CDR2 SVGAGI. V lost 0 bases, J lost 5 bases, and 3 bases stayed unmatched. The CDR3 sequence is CASSYSYGGETQYF. CDR3 bases: TGTGCCAGCAGTTACTCATACGGGGGGGAGACCCAGTACTTC.

This clone came up a few times. The chain employs TRBV27 and TRBJ1-1; D is perhaps TRBD1 (6 bases). The CDR3 has 14 amino acids. Germline V lookup: CDR1 MNHEY, CDR2 SMNVEV (reference sequence). Trimming cost V 5 bases and J 1 base, with 11 bases left between them. This CDR3 is CASSTGTSNTEAFF. CDR3 coding DNA: TGTGCCAGCAGTACCGGGACATCGAACACTGAAGCTTTCTTT.

This clone was seen a single time. The chain joins TRBV28 to TRBJ1-5; 7 bases align to TRBD1. Trimming removed 7 bases from V and 6 bases from J; junction bases left unmatched: 9. Germline V gene data show CDR1 as MDHEN and CDR2 as SYDVKM. This CDR3 is built from 14 residues. CDR3 protein: CASTGTARLQPQHF. The DNA for the CDR3 is TGTGCCAGCACCGGGACAGCAAGACTTCAGCCCCAGCATTTT. The whole variable domain, filled in from reference TRBV28 and TRBJ1-5, reads DVKVTQSSRYLVKRTGEKVFLECVQDMDHENMFWYRQDPGLGLRLIYFSYDVKMKEKGDIPEGYSVSREKKERFSLILESASTNQTSMYLCASTGTARLQPQHFGDGTRLSIL.

V gene TRBV5-6 combines with J gene TRBJ1-1; D is unclear. Looked up from germline, CDR1 is SGHDT and CDR2 is YYEEEE. V was clipped by 4 bases and J by 3 bases, with 13 bases between them. This CDR3 is 14 amino acids long. The CDR3 sequence: CASSAMRVYTEAFF. The CDR3 DNA is TGTGCCAGCAGCGCTATGAGAGTGTACACTGAAGCTTTCTTT. Combining the CDR3 with reference TRBV5-6 and TRBJ1-1 gives the whole variable domain DAGVTQSPTHLIKTRGQQVTLRCSPKSGHDTVSWYQQALGQGPQFIFQYYEEEERQRGNFPDRFSGHQFPNYSSELNVNALLLGDSALYLCASSAMRVYTEAFFGQGTRLTVV.